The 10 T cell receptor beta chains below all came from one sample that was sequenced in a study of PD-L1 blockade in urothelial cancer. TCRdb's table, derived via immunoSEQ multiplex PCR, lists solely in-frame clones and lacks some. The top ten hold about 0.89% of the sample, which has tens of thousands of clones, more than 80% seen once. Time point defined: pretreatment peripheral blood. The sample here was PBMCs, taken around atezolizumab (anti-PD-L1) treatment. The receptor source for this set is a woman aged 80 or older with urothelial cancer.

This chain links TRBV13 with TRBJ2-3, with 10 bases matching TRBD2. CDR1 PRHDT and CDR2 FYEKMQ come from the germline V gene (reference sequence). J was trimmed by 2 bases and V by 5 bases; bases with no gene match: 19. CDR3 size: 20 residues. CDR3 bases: TGTGCCAGCAGCCCCCGTCGGACAGGGTCAGCGGGAGGGTCCACAGATACGCAGTATTTT. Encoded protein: CASSPRRTGSAGGSTDTQYF. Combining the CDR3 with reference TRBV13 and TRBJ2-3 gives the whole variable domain AAGVIQSPRHLIKEKRETATLKCYPIPRHDTVYWYQQGPGQDPQFLISFYEKMQSDKGSIPDRFSAQQFSDYHSELNMSSLELGDSALYFCASSPRRTGSAGGSTDTQYFGPGTRLTVL.

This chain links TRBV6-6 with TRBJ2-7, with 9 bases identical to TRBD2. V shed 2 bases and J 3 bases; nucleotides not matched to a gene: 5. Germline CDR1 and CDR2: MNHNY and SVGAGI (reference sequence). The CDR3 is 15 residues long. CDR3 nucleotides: TGTGCCAGCAGTTACGAAAGCGGGAGGTACTACGAGCAGTACTTC. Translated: CASSYESGRYYEQYF.

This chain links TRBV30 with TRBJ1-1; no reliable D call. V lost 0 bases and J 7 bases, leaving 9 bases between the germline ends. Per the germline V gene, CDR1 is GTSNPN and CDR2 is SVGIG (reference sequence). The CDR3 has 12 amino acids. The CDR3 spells CAWSVLSVEAFF. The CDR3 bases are TGTGCCTGGAGTGTATTATCGGTTGAAGCTTTCTTT.

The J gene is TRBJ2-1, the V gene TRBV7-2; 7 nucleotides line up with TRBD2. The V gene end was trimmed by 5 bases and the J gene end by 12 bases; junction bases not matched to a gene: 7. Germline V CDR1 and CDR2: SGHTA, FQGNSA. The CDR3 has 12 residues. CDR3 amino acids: CASSTRTSTQFF. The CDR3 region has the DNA TGTGCCAGCAGCACCCGGACTAGTACGCAGTTCTTC. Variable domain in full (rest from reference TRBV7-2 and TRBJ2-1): GAGVSQSPSNKVTEKGKDVELRCDPISGHTALYWYRQSLGQGLEFLIYFQGNSAPDKSGLPSDRFSAERTGGSVSTLTIQRTQQEDSAVYLCASSTRTSTQFFGPGTRLTVL.

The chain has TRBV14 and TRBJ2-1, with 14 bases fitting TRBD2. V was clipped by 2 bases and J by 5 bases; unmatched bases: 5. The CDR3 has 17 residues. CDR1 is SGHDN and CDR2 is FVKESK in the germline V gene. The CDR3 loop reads CASSQLSGLAGDNEQFF. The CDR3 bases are TGTGCCAGCAGCCAACTATCGGGACTAGCGGGAGACAATGAGCAGTTCTTC.

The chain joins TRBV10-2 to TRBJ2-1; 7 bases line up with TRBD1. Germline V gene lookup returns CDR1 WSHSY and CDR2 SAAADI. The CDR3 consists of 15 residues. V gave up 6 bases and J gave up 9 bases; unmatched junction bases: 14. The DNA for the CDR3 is TGCGCCAGCAGGTCCGCCGGGACAGTGGTGGGTGAGCAGTTCTTC. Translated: CASRSAGTVVGEQFF.

CDR3 sequence reads: CTSSQDQAHEQFF. As DNA, the CDR3 is TGCACCAGCAGCCAAGATCAGGCCCATGAGCAGTTCTTC. The chain recombines TRBV1 with TRBJ2-1; TRBD1, the table's D call, was not compared with the DNA. TRBV1 corresponds to a pseudogene. CDR3 length equals 13 residues.

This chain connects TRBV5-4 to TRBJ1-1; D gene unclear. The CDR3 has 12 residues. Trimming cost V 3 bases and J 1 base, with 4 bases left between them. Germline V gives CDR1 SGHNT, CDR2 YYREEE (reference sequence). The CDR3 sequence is CASSSGNTEAFF. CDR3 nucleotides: TGTGCCAGCAGCTCAGGGAACACTGAAGCTTTCTTT.

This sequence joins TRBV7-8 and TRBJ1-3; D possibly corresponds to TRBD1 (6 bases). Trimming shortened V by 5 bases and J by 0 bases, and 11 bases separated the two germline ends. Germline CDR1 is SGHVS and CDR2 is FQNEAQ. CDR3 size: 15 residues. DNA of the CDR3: TGTGCCAGCAGCCCACTGACAGGCTCTGGAAACACCATATATTTT. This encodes CASSPLTGSGNTIYF.

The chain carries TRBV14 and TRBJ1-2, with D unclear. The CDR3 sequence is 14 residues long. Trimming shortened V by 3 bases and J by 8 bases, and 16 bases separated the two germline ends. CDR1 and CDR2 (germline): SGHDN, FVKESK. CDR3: CASSQEDFYWGYTF. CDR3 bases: TGTGCCAGCAGCCAGGAGGATTTCTACTGGGGCTACACCTTC.